Listed below are T cell receptor beta chains from one sample, sequenced in a study of T cell changes during pregnancy in multiple sclerosis. The protocol was immunoSEQ multiplex PCR, while the TCRdb copy is restricted to in-frame clones and leaves out a portion. The data hold roughly 93,000 clones, with 85% to 95% observed a single time. The source material was peripheral blood, sampled in the first trimester of pregnancy. The receptors here all came from a female donor in good health, enrolled as a control in a pregnancy study. CDR3s include the opening cysteine and the closing phenylalanine or tryptophan. The D gene is left open where the match is weak. Only part of the rows carry a size: once, few, many, or a class if the clone is expanded.

v_gene	abundance	j_gene	d_gene	CDR3aa	CDR3nt
TRBV4-2	NA	TRBJ2-3	TRBD2	CASSQGTSGSTDTQYF	TGTGCCAGCAGCCAGGGGACTAGCGGTAGCACAGATACGCAGTATTTT
TRBV6-5	NA	TRBJ2-3	NA	CASSSLTGKRGTQYF	TGTGCCAGCAGTTCCCTAACGGGGAAGAGGGGGACGCAGTATTTT
TRBV5-6	NA	TRBJ2-3	NA	CASRLGVGTQYF	TGTGCCAGCAGGCTAGGGGTGGGTACGCAGTATTTT
TRBV29-1	NA	TRBJ1-2	NA	CSVFGGSLWDGYTF	TGCAGCGTTTTCGGGGGTTCGCTATGGGATGGCTACACCTTC
TRBV5-6	NA	TRBJ1-1	NA	CASSLRDSMNTEAFF	TGTGCCAGCAGCTTGAGAGATTCTATGAACACTGAAGCTTTCTTT
TRBV4-3	NA	TRBJ1-5	NA	CASSQGVERPQHF	TGCGCCAGCAGCCAAGGGGTGGAGCGGCCCCAGCATTTT
TRBV6-4	NA	TRBJ1-5	NA	CAAMGDSNQPQHF	TGTGCCGCAATGGGCGATAGCAATCAGCCCCAGCATTTT
TRBV4-3	NA	TRBJ1-6	TRBD1	CASSQDPSGQGSDVNSPLHF	TGCGCCAGCAGCCAAGATCCATCGGGACAGGGGTCTGATGTGAATTCACCCCTCCACTTT
TRBV13	NA	TRBJ2-3	TRBD1	CASSVWTGGTDTQYF	TGTGCCAGCAGCGTATGGACAGGGGGTACAGATACGCAGTATTTT
TRBV7-3	NA	TRBJ2-5	NA	CASSLTGGLRETQYF	TGTGCCAGCAGCTTAACGGGCGGGCTGCGAGAGACCCAGTACTTC
TRBV27	NA	TRBJ1-4	NA	CASARLATNEKLFF	TGTGCCAGTGCTAGATTAGCAACTAATGAAAAACTGTTTTTT
TRBV10-3	NA	TRBJ2-2	TRBD1	CAISESGQDTGELFF	TGTGCCATCAGTGAGTCAGGACAGGACACCGGGGAGCTGTTTTTT
TRBV4-3	NA	TRBJ1-1	NA	CASSQERGLEAFF	TGCGCCAGCAGCCAAGAAAGAGGACTTGAAGCTTTCTTT
TRBV27	NA	TRBJ1-6	NA	CASRPRGTRASGSPLHF	TGTGCCAGCAGACCGCGCGGAACTAGGGCGTCGGGGTCACCCCTCCACTTT
TRBV4-1	NA	TRBJ2-2	NA	CASSRPSGELFF	TGCGCCAGCAGCCGTCCTTCCGGGGAGCTGTTTTTT
TRBV4-2	NA	TRBJ2-2	NA	CASSQDTGRNTGELFF	TGTGCCAGCAGCCAAGACACAGGGAGGAACACCGGGGAGCTGTTTTTT
TRBV6-5	once	TRBJ1-6	NA	CASSYRGGEINSPLHF	TGTGCCAGCAGTTACCGGGGAGGTGAAATTAATTCACCCCTCCACTTT
TRBV7-9	NA	TRBJ1-5	NA	CASSSEERGPQHF	TGTGCCAGCAGCTCCGAAGAAAGAGGGCCCCAGCATTTT
TRBV4-3	NA	TRBJ2-2	NA	CASSQVARSVNTGELFF	TGCGCCAGCAGCCAAGTTGCCCGGTCGGTAAACACCGGGGAGCTGTTTTTT
TRBV6-5	NA	TRBJ1-1	NA	CASSYSGRNTEAFF	TGTGCCAGCAGTTACTCGGGCCGTAACACTGAAGCTTTCTTT
TRBV15	NA	TRBJ1-5	TRBD1	CATSRAGGGQPQHF	TGTGCCACCAGCAGAGCAGGGGGCGGACAGCCCCAGCATTTT
TRBV25-1	NA	TRBJ1-1	TRBD1	CASSEYTTGERAFF	TGTGCCAGCAGTGAATATACGACAGGGGAGCGAGCTTTCTTT
TRBV28	NA	TRBJ1-1	NA	CASSLLVKNTEAFF	TGTGCCAGCAGTTTATTAGTAAAGAACACTGAAGCTTTCTTT
TRBV6-1	NA	TRBJ1-3	NA	CASSEGEITGNTIYF	TGTGCCAGCAGTGAAGGGGAGATTACTGGAAACACCATATATTTT
TRBV7-2	NA	TRBJ1-5	TRBD1	CASSFKTGQNQPQHF	TGTGCCAGCAGTTTCAAGACAGGGCAAAATCAGCCCCAGCATTTT
TRBV19	NA	TRBJ2-3	NA	CASKGGVWTATDTQYF	TGTGCCAGTAAAGGTGGTGTCTGGACAGCCACAGATACGCAGTATTTT
TRBV6-6	NA	TRBJ2-3	TRBD2	CASSYRGGASTDTQYF	TGTGCCAGCAGTTACCGCGGGGGGGCCTCCACAGATACGCAGTATTTT
TRBV6-1	NA	TRBJ2-1	NA	CASSESRGNYNEQFF	TGTGCCAGCAGTGAATCTCGAGGGAACTACAATGAGCAGTTCTTC
TRBV7-3	NA	TRBJ2-3	TRBD2	CASSLYASGGPTDTQYF	TGTGCCAGCAGCTTATATGCTAGCGGGGGACCCACAGATACGCAGTATTTT
TRBV27	NA	TRBJ1-6	NA	CASSLTDRNNSPLHF	TGTGCCAGCAGTTTAACCGACAGAAATAATTCACCCCTCCACTTT
TRBV5-5	NA	TRBJ1-5	TRBD1	CASSLGIGGASSNQPQHF	TGTGCCAGCAGCTTGGGTATAGGGGGCGCTTCTAGCAATCAGCCCCAGCATTTT
TRBV9	once	TRBJ2-7	TRBD2	CASSPTSGGGLYEQYF	TGTGCCAGCAGCCCTACTAGCGGGGGGGGCCTTTACGAGCAGTACTTC
TRBV10-3	NA	TRBJ1-5	NA	CAIRSHAGSNQPQHF	TGTGCCATCAGGAGCCATGCGGGGAGCAATCAGCCCCAGCATTTT
TRBV7-8	NA	TRBJ2-7	NA	CASSLMGVRVGNEQYF	TGTGCCAGCAGCTTAATGGGTGTGAGGGTGGGGAACGAGCAGTACTTC